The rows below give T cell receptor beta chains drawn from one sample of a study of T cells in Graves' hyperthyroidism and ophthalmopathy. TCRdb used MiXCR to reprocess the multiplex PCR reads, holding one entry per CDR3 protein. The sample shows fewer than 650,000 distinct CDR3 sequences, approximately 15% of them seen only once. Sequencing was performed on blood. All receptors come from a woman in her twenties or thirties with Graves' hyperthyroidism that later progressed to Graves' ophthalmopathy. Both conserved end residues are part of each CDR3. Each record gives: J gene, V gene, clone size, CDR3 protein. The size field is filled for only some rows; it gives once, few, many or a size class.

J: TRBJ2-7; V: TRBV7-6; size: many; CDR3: CASSLSGGVYEQYF
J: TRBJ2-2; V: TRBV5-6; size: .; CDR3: CASSVPFKMTANTGELFF
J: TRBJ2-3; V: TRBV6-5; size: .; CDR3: CASSLRRRDDTDTQYF
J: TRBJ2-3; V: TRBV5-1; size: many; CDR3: CASSSRLWGRGSGTDTQYF
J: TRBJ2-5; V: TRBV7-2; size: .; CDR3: CASSRGGLAGETQYF
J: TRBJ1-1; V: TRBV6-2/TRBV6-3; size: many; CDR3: CASSYYLTGEGTLDTEAFF
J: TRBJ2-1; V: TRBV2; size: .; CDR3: CASSETSGTVPSYNEQFF
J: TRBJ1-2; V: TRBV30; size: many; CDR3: CAWSEAAGGAGGYTF
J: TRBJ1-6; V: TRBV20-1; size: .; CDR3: CSAFRGLGSYNSPLHF
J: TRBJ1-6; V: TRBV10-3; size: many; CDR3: CAISELDSPLHF
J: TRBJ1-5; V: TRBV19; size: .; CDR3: CATIGPGQEKHF